Sequencing of this TCR beta chain was carried out in a study of monozygotic twins with inflammatory bowel disease (dated by TCRdb to between 2019 and 2020). In the study overall: The complete study included about 30 monozygotic twin pairs: 19 IBD-discordant Danish pairs and nine German pairs, of which four were IBD-concordant and five were IBD-discordant. Within discordant pairs, disease-associated traits were sought mainly by comparing IBD patients with their genetically identical healthy co-twins. Each individual had, on average, about 151 000 unique TCRalpha sequences and 181 000 unique TCRbeta sequences available for analysis. What the work shows at the level of the full study, not this receptor alone: The results gave no support for a single strong signal or clonotype linked to IBD. Different T cell subtypes could not be distinguished in the analysis. Fewer clonotypes were shared with other individuals by IBD patients than by healthy twins, most markedly in patients showing signs of disease activity. Concordant and discordant twins showed no difference in repertoire similarity, possibly because of limited statistical power. Because patients received different immunosuppressive treatments, the repertoires may have picked up extra background noise and variability between individuals. Measured by the inverse Simpson index, TCRbeta repertoire diversity was lower in IBD patients than in their healthy co-twins.

About this clonotype: The clone's antigen remains unknown.

There are 13 amino acids in the CDR3, from cysteine to phenylalanine inclusive. The record lacks a DNA sequence. From each donor, an approximately 2.5 ml peripheral blood sample was collected into PAXgene tubes and kept at -80 degrees C. Without any T cell sorting, total RNA was extracted from whole blood using the PAXgene blood miRNA kit on an automated QIAcube. Peripheral blood from monozygotic twin pairs who were concordant or discordant for inflammatory bowel disease underwent deep TCRalpha and TCRbeta repertoire profiling using unique molecular barcoding. Smoking habits were recorded for all twin pairs, and each individual was classified as a current, former or never smoker. Libraries were prepared through 5' RACE. Each TCR library was prepared from about 4,000 ng of total RNA. cDNA was synthesized with SMARTScribe reverse transcriptase in eight separate reactions per sample. During cDNA synthesis, unique molecular identifiers containing a 6-nucleotide sample barcode were introduced by template switching. TCRalpha and TCRbeta cDNA was amplified in two nested PCRs of 16 and 9 cycles, and bead purification was carried out after each PCR. Before amplification, the cDNA was treated with uracil DNA-glycosylase and purified using the QIAquick PCR purification kit. The second PCR added Illumina TruSeq-compatible adapters along with sample-specific barcodes. TapeStation and Qubit were used to check library quality and concentration, and roughly 5 ng of each library went into the pool. Sequencing of pooled libraries was carried out on an Illumina HiSeq2500 single-index Rapid Run using 2 x 100 bp reads and custom sequencing primers. Turning to the authors' computational methods: MiGEC version 1.2.6 was used for UMI-based consensus assembly to correct PCR and sequencing errors. MiXCR version 2.1.1 handled V(D)J alignment, clonotype assembly and CDR3 extraction. Normalisation of gene usage, clonotype sharing and MAIT/NKT TCR abundance was achieved by analysing the top 1000, 10 000 and 20 000 clonotypes per sample. Diversity was computed as the inverse Simpson index with the vegan R package after downsampling to 27 000 UMIs. Paired Mann-Whitney U tests were applied to discordant twin pairs, and Benjamini-Hochberg correction was used for multiple testing. After the reads were reprocessed by TCRdb, one entry was made per CDR3 protein sequence, with no DNA. These V and J calls originate from TCRdb's pipeline instead of the authors' own analysis. The data table for this sample lists around 450,000 distinct CDR3 sequences. The leading ten clones occupy 2.4% of the sample.

This receptor was taken from a human donor with ulcerative colitis or Crohn's disease, or a healthy co-twin of an affected twin (not recorded which). What was sequenced was blood. The chain was built from TRBV12-3 or TRBV12-4 and TRBJ2-7; checking the TCRdb D call of TRBD2 is not possible without DNA. The CDR3 region: CASRRDFVREQYF.